The T cell receptor beta chain under discussion was sequenced for a study of control samples from healthy donors and cancer patients. The data were produced by immunoSEQ multiplex PCR, yet TCRdb's version contains in-frame clones alone and is incomplete. This sample yields some 120,000 clones, of which around 87% are seen a single time; over 6.5% belongs to the top ten. With 3 bases clipped from V and 1 base from J, the junction kept 7 bases outside the gene matches. CDR3 length equals 16 residues. CDR1 is SGHDT, CDR2 YYEEEE, per germline. The V call is TRBV5-6, the J call TRBJ2-3, with 8 bases aligning to TRBD2. Input material: blood. The clonotype comes from a middle-aged man in good health. The CDR3 DNA reads as TGTGCCAGCAGCTCCCTTAGCGGGGTGGGCACAGATACGCAGTATTTT. It specifies CASSSLSGVGTDTQYF.